A selection of T cell receptor beta chains follows, all from one sample in a study of human T cells and chemical hapten exposure. MiXCR, run by TCRdb on the RACE reads, gives a single entry per CDR3 protein. The sample holds 120,000 or so distinct CDR3 sequences; approximately 10% are singletons and the top ten take more than 2%. The specimen comprised whole blood, sampled in connection with sensitization to the hapten diphenylcyclopropenone (DPC). Receptors originate from a woman between 45 and 60 years old with alopecia areata. Some clones in this sample may be carry-over from other donors' samples. Each CDR3 is given with its conserved first and last residue. D genes are given only for firm matches. Part of the rows lack a size; the others show once, few, many or a class for expanded clones.

v_gene	abundance	j_gene	d_gene	CDR3nt	CDR3aa
TRBV27	many	TRBJ2-3	NA	TGTGCCAGCAGTTTAGGCAGGGACACAGATACGCAGTATTTT	CASSLGRDTDTQYF
TRBV3-1	NA	TRBJ1-1	TRBD1	TGTGCCAGCAGCCTGGGACAGGGGATGGGCACTGAAGCTTTCTTT	CASSLGQGMGTEAFF
TRBV7-8	NA	TRBJ2-7	NA	TGTGCCAGCAGCTCAACGGGACAAACCTACGAGCAGTACTTC	CASSSTGQTYEQYF
TRBV29-1	NA	TRBJ2-7	TRBD1	TGCAGCGTTGAAAGGGGGGGACAGGGGACCTACGAGCAGTACTTC	CSVERGGQGTYEQYF
TRBV20-1	NA	TRBJ1-5	TRBD1	TGCAGTGCTGTGAAGACAGGGAGGGATAGCAATCAGCCCCAGCATTTT	CSAVKTGRDSNQPQHF
TRBV29-1	NA	TRBJ2-3	NA	TGCAGCGTTTTCCTAGCGCCCAGCACAGATACGCAGTATTTT	CSVFLAPSTDTQYF
TRBV13	NA	TRBJ2-3	NA	TGTGCCAGCAGCTTGGACTCAGCTAGAGGGGTCGCAGATACGCAGTATTTT	CASSLDSARGVADTQYF
TRBV9	few	TRBJ2-1	NA	TGTGCCAGCAGCGTAGAGGCACGCAATGAGCAGTTCTTC	CASSVEARNEQFF
TRBV6-6	NA	TRBJ2-3	TRBD2	TGTGCCAGCAGTTACTCGACTAGCGGGCTCAAAGATACGCAGTATTTT	CASSYSTSGLKDTQYF
TRBV4-2	few	TRBJ2-5	TRBD2	TGTGCCAGCAGCCAAGACGGGGCAGCGGGAGTAGGGACCCAGTACTTC	CASSQDGAAGVGTQYF
TRBV5-1	many	TRBJ2-3	NA	TGCGCCAGCAGCTTGGAGGTGGAGTCAGCAGATACGCAGTATTTT	CASSLEVESADTQYF
TRBV29-1	many	TRBJ2-5	NA	TGCAGCGTTGACGGGGCCCACCAGGGGCAAACACAAGAGACCCAGTACTTC	CSVDGAHQGQTQETQYF
TRBV28	few	TRBJ2-5	NA	TGTGCCAGTACCGCCCGAGGGGGGTGGCAAGAGACCCAGTACTTC	CASTARGGWQETQYF
TRBV15	few	TRBJ2-5	NA	TGTGCCACCAGCAGGGACCCGAGCCCCGAAGAGACCCAGTACTTC	CATSRDPSPEETQYF
TRBV6-2/TRBV6-3	few	TRBJ1-5	NA	TGTGCCAGCAGCCATCTCGATAACTATGTGGTTCAGCCCCAGCATTTT	CASSHLDNYVVQPQHF
TRBV28	many	TRBJ1-5	NA	TGTGCCAGCAGTTTATACGGTCAGGCCGGGGATCAGCCCCAGCATTTT	CASSLYGQAGDQPQHF
TRBV3-1	NA	TRBJ1-2	NA	TGTGCTAGCCAAGGAGCCTCTAACTATGGCTACACCTTC	CASQGASNYGYTF
TRBV6-5	NA	TRBJ1-1	NA	TGTGCCAGCGGTTATCGGGGGAGGGTAGTTACTGAAGCTTTCTTT	CASGYRGRVVTEAFF